Listed here are 10 T cell receptor beta chains from one sample, sequenced in a study of CD8+ T cells in alopecia areata. As the sequencing template, cDNA was produced by extracting RNA and reverse transcribing it. Clones were sequenced by immunoSEQ multiplex PCR, and TCRdb holds only the in-frame ones, with some missing. This table has roughly 280,000 clones, 60% appearing once. Documented treatment: oral pan-JAK inhibitor, 5-10 mg twice daily. Sequencing used CD4+ T cells sorted from blood, obtained around week 54, from a patient treated with tofacitinib. These receptors all stem from a human donor with alopecia areata.

The V gene is TRBV2, the J gene TRBJ2-7; 8 nucleotides align to TRBD1. The germline CDR1 and CDR2 sequences are SNHLY and FYNNEI. With 4 bases clipped from V and 2 bases from J, the junction kept 4 bases outside the gene matches. The CDR3 covers 14 residues. DNA of the CDR3: TGTGCCAGCAGTGTGCAGGGGGCGACCTACGAGCAGTACTTC. This codes for CASSVQGATYEQYF.

This clone was counted between two and nine times. The chain recombines TRBV18 with TRBJ2-4; D uncertain. Germline assignment: CDR1 KGHSH and CDR2 LQKENI. V shed 0 bases and J shed 8 bases, with 11 bases lying between them. CDR3 length: 14 amino acids. CDR3 residues: CASSPPSNPDIQYF. For the CDR3, the DNA is TGTGCCAGCTCACCACCTTCAAACCCGGACATTCAGTACTTC.

This clone was recorded once. The chain couples TRBV4-2 to TRBJ1-6, with TRBD1 as a possible D gene (5 bases). V was clipped by 0 bases and J by 7 bases, with 10 bases between them. The V gene's germline CDR1 is LGHNA and CDR2 YNFKEQ. The CDR3 consists of 15 residues. CDR3: CASSQDGGGNSPLHF. In DNA, the CDR3 is TGTGCCAGCAGCCAAGATGGGGGGGGAAATTCACCCCTCCACTTT.

The CDR3: CASSLALDTEAFF. The CDR3 nucleotides read TGTGCCAGCAGCTTAGCGCTGGACACTGAAGCTTTCTTT. The chain combines TRBV7-9 with TRBJ1-1; no clear D gene. The V gene lost 0 bases and the J gene lost 3 bases, with 5 bases spanning the gap. The CDR3 sequence is 13 residues long. Germline assignment: CDR1 SEHNR and CDR2 FQNEAQ (reference sequence).

This clone was recorded a few times. J is TRBJ2-1 and V is TRBV10-1; TRBD2 agrees at 7 bases. The V gene's germline CDR1 is WNHNN and CDR2 SYGVQD (reference sequence). J was trimmed by 8 bases and V by 6 bases; bases with no gene match: 10. The CDR3 is 14 amino acids. CDR3 DNA: TGCGCCAGCAGCCCGGTTGGGGGGAGGGATGAGCAGTTCTTC. This gives the protein CASSPVGGRDEQFF.

The CDR3: CASSKNRDETQYF. The CDR3 DNA follows: TGTGCCAGCAGTAAAAACAGGGACGAGACCCAGTACTTC. V is TRBV25-1 and J is TRBJ2-5; D possibly corresponds to TRBD1 (6 bases). The V and J ends lost 5 bases and 5 bases respectively, with 12 bases between them. This CDR3 is 13 amino acids long. Germline loops: CDR1 MGHDK, CDR2 SYGVNS. The whole variable domain, filled in from reference TRBV25-1 and TRBJ2-5, reads EADIYQTPRYLVIGTGKKITLECSQTMGHDKMYWYQQDPGMELHLIHYSYGVNSTEKGDLSSESTVSRIRTEHFPLTLESARPSHTSQYLCASSKNRDETQYFGPGTRLLVL.

This clone appeared a few times. Other DNA sequences in the same sample also yield this CDR3. The rearrangement joins TRBV18 to TRBJ2-5, with no clear D. The germline gives CDR1 KGHSH, CDR2 LQKENI. Trimming shortened V by 6 bases and J by 0 bases, and 5 bases separated the two germline ends. This CDR3 comprises 12 residues. This CDR3 reads CASSRYQETQYF. Here the CDR3 DNA reads TGTGCCAGCTCCCGGTACCAAGAGACCCAGTACTTC.

This clone was counted a single time. The gene calls are TRBV5-1 and TRBJ1-1; the D gene is possibly TRBD1 (6 bases). Germline-derived CDR1 and CDR2 are SGHRS and YFSETQ. The germline V and J ends were trimmed by 0 bases and 4 bases, with 7 bases remaining between them. This CDR3 has 13 amino acids. The CDR3 sequence is CASSLVQGTEAFF. For the CDR3, the DNA is TGCGCCAGCAGCTTGGTACAGGGCACTGAAGCTTTCTTT. Complete variable domain (other parts from reference TRBV5-1 and TRBJ1-1): KAGVTQTPRYLIKTRGQQVTLSCSPISGHRSVSWYQQTPGQGLQFLFEYFSETQRNKGNFPGRFSGRQFSNSRSEMNVSTLELGDSALYLCASSLVQGTEAFFGQGTRLTVV.

The V and J genes are TRBV7-9 and TRBJ1-4; D gene unclear. V lost 1 base and J 7 bases, leaving 13 bases between the germline ends. CDR3 length: 15 residues. Germline V CDR1 and CDR2: SEHNR, FQNEAQ (reference sequence). CDR3 protein: CASSLVGGSGEKLFF. For the CDR3, the DNA is TGTGCCAGCAGCTTAGTGGGAGGGTCTGGTGAAAAACTGTTTTTT.

The CDR3 loop is CASSVGQSSPLHF. CDR3 sequence (DNA): TGTGCCAGCAGCGTTGGACAGTCATCACCCCTCCACTTT. The chain employs TRBV9 and TRBJ1-6; perhaps TRBD1 as D (6 bases). V lost 2 bases and J lost 10, with 10 bases in between. This CDR3 contains 13 residues. From germline, CDR1 is SGDLS and CDR2 YYNGEE.